The present T cell receptor (beta chain) was sequenced within a study of shared clonotypes between healthy human individuals. This was a deep-level run. As processed by the authors: In the immunoSEQ data, sequences were junction-only and lacked quality scores, so filtering differed. Produced via immunoSEQ multiplex PCR; TCRdb's table is partial and in-frame only. V, J and clone size are taken as reported in that table, and D and trimming were inferred from the DNA itself. The data show some 480,000 clones, with 79% seen just once and about 12% held by the top ten. The CDR3 length is 17 residues. Those who donated, Caucasian adults without exception, all lived in Nashville, Tennessee. Unsorted material relied on roughly 86 million PBMCs as the source of genomic DNA.

J is TRBJ2-7 and V is TRBV21-1; the table's D call of TRBD2 was not tested on the DNA. TRBV21-1 is classified as a pseudogene. The clonotype originates from a woman aged 40 to 55 in good health. Some clones in this sample may be carry-over from other donors' samples. Sequencing input: PBMCs. The CDR3 sequence is CASSTQKVQREGRGQYF. CDR3 bases: TGTGCCAGCAGCACCCAAAAGGTCCAGCGGGAGGGCCGGGGGCAGTACTTC.